The source of this TCR beta chain is a study of molecular identifiers for immune sequencing clone quantification. Study details: Naive CD8 RNA (roughly 18,000 or 92,000 cells) was divided into five aliquots, with four sequenced.

On this clonotype: Its cognate antigen is unknown.

Libraries of bulk TCR were made by previously described methods (with listed TCR primers). TCRdb reprocessed the PCR reads via MiXCR and lists one record per CDR3 protein. The profile shows about 510,000 distinct CDR3 sequences, around 23% of them singletons. Sorting defined naive CD8 T cells as CD8+CD4-CCR7+CD45RA+. The CDR3 has 18 residues. V gave up 4 bases and J gave up 1 base, with 22 bases separating them. Per germline, CDR1 LGHDT and CDR2 YNNKEL (reference sequence). Points from the study as a whole: Whereas naive cells kept under 1% of molecules in clones above 20 RNA copies, such clones held over 97% in effectors.

The gene calls are TRBV3-1 and TRBJ1-2, with D possibly being TRBD1 (6 bases). The sequenced material came from naive CD8+ T cells from blood, with Jurkat cell RNA spiked in. Stated subset: FACS-sorted CD8+CD4-CCR7+CD45RA+ naive T cells. The TCR was taken from a human donor in good health. Some libraries in this study had Jurkat cell RNA spiked in. Here the CDR3 reads CASSPHPLADSINYGYTF. CDR3 DNA: TGTGCCAGCAGCCCCCACCCTCTCGCGGACAGCATTAACTATGGCTACACCTTC.